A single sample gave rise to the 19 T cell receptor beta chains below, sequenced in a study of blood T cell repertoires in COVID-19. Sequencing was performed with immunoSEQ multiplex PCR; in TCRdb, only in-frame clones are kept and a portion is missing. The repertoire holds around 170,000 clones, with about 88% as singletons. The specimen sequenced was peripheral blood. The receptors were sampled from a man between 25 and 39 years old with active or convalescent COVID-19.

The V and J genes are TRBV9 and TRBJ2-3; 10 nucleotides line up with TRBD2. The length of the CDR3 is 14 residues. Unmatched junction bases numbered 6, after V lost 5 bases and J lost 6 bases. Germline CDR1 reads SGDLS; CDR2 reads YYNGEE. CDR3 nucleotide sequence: TGTGCCAGCAGTCCTCTTAGCGGGGGGGATACGCAGTATTTT. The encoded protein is CASSPLSGGDTQYF.

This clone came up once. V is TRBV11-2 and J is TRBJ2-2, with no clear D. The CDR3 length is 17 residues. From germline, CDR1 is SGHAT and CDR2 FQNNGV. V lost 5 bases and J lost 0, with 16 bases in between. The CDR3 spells CASSPRFGSSNTGELFF. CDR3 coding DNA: TGTGCCAGCAGCCCCAGGTTCGGCAGTTCGAACACCGGGGAGCTGTTTTTT.

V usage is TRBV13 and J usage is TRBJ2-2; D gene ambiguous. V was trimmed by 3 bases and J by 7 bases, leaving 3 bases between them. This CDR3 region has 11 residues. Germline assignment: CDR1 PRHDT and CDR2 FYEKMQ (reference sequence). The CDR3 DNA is TGTGCCAGCAGCTTCAGCGGGGAGCTGTTTTTT. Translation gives CASSFSGELFF.

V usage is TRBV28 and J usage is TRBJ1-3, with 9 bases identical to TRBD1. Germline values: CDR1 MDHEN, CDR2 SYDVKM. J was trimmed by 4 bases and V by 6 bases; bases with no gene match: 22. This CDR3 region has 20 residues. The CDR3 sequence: CASSPSPGQGLGGAGNTIYF. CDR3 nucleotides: TGTGCCAGCAGCCCTTCCCCGGGACAGGGACTTGGTGGAGCAGGAAACACCATATATTTT.

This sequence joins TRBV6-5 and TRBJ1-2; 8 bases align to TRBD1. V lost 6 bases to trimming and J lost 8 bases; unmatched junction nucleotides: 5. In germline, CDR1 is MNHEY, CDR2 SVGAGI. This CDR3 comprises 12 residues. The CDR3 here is CASRTGEWGYTF. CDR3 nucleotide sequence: TGTGCCAGCAGGACAGGGGAGTGGGGCTACACCTTC.

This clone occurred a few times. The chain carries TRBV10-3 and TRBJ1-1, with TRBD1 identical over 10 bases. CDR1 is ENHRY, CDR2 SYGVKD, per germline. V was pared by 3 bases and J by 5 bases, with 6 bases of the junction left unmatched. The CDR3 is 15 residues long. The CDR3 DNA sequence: TGTGCCATCAGTGACTCGGACAGGGGGTCGACTGAAGCTTTCTTT. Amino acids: CAISDSDRGSTEAFF.

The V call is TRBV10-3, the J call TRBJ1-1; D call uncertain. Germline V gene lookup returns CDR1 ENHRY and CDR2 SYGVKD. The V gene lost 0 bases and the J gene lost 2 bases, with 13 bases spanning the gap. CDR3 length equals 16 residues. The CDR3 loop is CAISESGGGKNTEAFF. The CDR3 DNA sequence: TGTGCCATCAGTGAGTCAGGAGGCGGGAAAAACACTGAAGCTTTCTTT.

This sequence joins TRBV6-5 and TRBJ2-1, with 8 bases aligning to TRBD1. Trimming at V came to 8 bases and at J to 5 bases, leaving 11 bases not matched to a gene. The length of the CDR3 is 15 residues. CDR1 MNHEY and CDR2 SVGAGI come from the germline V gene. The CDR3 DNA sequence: TGTGCCAGCCCTATACAGGGGGGATTGGACAATGAGCAGTTCTTC. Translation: CASPIQGGLDNEQFF.

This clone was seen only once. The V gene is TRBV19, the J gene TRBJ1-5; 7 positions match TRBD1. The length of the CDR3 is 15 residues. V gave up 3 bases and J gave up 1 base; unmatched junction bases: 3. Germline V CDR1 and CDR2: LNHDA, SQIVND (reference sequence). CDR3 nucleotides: TGTGCCAGTAGTATGGGGGGACAGAGCAATCAGCCCCAGCATTTT. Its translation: CASSMGGQSNQPQHF.

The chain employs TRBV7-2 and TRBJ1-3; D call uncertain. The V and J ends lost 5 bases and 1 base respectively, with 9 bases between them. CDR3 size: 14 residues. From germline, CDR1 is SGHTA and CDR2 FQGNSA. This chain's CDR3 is CASSREGSGNTIYF. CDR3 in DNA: TGTGCCAGCAGCCGGGAGGGTTCTGGAAACACCATATATTTT.

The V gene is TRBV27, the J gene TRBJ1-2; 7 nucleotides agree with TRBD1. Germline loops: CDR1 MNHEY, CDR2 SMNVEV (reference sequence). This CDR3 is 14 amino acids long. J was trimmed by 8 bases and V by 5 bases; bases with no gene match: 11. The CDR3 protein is CASSPTDRVVGYTF. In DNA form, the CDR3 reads TGTGCCAGCAGTCCTACTGACAGGGTGGTAGGCTACACCTTC.

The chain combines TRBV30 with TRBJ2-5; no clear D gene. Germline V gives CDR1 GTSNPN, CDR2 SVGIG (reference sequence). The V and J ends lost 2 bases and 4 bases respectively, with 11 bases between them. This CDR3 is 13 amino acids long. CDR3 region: CAWSSASRETQYF. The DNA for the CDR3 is TGTGCCTGGAGTAGTGCTAGTAGAGAGACCCAGTACTTC.

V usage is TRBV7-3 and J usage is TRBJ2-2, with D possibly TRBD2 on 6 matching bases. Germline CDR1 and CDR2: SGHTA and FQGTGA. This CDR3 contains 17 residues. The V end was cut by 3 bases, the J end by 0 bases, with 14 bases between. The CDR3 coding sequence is TGTGCCAGCAGCTTTGGACCGCGGGGATCGAACACCGGGGAGCTGTTTTTT. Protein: CASSFGPRGSNTGELFF. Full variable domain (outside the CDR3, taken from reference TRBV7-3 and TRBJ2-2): GAGVSQTPSNKVTEKGKYVELRCDPISGHTALYWYRQSLGQGPEFLIYFQGTGAADDSGLPNDRFFAVRPEGSVSTLKIQRTERGDSAVYLCASSFGPRGSNTGELFFGEGSRLTVL.

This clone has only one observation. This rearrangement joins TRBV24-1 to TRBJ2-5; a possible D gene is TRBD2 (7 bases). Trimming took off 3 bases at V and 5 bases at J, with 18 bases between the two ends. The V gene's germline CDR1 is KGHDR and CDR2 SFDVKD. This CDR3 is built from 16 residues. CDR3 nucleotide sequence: TGTGCCACCAGTGATGAGTCGGCGGGGGCCGGGGAGACCCAGTACTTC. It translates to CATSDESAGAGETQYF.

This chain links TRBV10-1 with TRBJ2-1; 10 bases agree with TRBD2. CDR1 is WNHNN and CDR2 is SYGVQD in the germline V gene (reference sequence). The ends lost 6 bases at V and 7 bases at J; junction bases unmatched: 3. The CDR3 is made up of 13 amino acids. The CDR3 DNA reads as TGCGCCAGCAGAGCGGGGGGGCGAAATGAGCAGTTCTTC. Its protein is CASRAGGRNEQFF.

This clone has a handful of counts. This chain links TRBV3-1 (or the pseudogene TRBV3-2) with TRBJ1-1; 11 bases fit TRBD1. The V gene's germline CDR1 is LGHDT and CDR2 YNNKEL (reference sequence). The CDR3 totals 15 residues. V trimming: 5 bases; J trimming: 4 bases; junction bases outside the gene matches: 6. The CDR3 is CASSFRGTGGTEAFF. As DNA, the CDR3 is TGTGCCAGCAGCTTCCGTGGGACAGGGGGCACTGAAGCTTTCTTT.

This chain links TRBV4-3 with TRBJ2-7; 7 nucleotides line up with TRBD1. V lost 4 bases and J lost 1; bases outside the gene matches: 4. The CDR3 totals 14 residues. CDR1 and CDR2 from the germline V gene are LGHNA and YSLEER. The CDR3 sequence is CASSRTTGSYEQYF. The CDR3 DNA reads TGCGCCAGCAGCCGAACGACAGGGTCCTACGAGCAGTACTTC.

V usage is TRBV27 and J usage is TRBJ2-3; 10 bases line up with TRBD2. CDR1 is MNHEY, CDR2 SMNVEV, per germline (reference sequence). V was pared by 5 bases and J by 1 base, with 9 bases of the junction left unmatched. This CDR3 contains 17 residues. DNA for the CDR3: TGTGCCAGCAGTCCCAGGACTAGCGGAGAGGGCACAGATACGCAGTATTTT. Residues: CASSPRTSGEGTDTQYF.

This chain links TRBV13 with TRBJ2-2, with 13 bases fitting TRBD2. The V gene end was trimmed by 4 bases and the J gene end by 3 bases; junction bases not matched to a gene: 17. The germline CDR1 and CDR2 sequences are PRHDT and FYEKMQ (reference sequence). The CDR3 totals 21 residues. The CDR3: CASSYRSQELAGGPHTGELFF. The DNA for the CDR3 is TGTGCCAGCAGCTACCGATCTCAAGAACTAGCGGGAGGGCCCCACACCGGGGAGCTGTTTTTT.